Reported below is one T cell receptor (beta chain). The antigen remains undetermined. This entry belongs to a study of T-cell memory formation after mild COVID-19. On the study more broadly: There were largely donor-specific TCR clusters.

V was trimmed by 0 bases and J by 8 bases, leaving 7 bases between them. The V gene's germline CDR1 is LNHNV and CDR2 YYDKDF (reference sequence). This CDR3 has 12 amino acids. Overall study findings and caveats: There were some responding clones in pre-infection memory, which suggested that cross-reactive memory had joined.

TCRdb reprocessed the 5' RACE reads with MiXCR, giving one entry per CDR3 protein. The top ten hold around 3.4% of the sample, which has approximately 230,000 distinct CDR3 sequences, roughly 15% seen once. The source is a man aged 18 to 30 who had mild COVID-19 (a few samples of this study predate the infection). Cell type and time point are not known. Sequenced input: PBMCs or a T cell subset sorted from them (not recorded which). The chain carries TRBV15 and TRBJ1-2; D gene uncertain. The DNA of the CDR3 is TGTGCCACCAGCAGAGAGGCGGGAGGCTACACCTTC. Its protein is CATSREAGGYTF.